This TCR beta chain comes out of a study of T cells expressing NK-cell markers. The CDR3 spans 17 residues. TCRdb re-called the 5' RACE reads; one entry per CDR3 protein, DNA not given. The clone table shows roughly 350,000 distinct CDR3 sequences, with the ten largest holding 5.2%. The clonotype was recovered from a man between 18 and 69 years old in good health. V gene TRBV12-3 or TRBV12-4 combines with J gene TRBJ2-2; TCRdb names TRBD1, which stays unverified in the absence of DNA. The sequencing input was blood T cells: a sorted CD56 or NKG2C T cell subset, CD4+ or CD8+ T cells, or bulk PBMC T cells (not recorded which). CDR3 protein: CASSVSGGALNTGELFF.